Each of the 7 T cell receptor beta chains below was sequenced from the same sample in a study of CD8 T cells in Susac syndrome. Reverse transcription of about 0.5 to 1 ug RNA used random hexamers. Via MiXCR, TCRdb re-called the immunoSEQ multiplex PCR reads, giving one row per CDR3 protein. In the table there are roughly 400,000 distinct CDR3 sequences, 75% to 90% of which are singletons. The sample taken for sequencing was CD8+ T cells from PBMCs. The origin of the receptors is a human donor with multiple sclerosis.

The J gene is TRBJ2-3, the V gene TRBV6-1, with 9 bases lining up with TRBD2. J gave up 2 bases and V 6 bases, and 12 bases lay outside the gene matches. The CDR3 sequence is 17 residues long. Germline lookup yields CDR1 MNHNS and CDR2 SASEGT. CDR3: CASSALPGLASTDTQYF. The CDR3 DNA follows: TGTGCCAGCAGCGCCCTTCCGGGACTAGCCTCCACAGATACGCAGTATTTT.

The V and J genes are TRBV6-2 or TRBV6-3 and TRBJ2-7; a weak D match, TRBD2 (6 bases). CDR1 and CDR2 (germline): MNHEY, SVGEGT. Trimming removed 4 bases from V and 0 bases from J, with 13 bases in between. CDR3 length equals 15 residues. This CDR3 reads CASSSLAGSSYEQYF. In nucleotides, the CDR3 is TGTGCCAGCAGTTCCCTGGCGGGGTCCTCCTACGAGCAGTACTTC.

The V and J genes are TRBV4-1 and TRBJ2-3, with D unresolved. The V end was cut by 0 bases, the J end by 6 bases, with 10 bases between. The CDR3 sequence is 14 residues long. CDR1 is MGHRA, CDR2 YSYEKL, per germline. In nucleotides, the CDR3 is TGCGCCAGCAGCCAAGATCGTACCGTTGATACGCAGTATTTT. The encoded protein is CASSQDRTVDTQYF.

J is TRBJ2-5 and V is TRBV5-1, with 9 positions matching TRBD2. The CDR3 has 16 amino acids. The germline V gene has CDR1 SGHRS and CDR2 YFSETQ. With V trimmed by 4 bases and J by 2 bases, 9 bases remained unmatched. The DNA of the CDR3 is TGCGCCAGCAGCCCTAGACTAGCGGAGCCTCAAGAGACCCAGTACTTC. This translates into CASSPRLAEPQETQYF. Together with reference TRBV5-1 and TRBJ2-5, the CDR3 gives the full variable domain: KAGVTQTPRYLIKTRGQQVTLSCSPISGHRSVSWYQQTPGQGLQFLFEYFSETQRNKGNFPGRFSGRQFSNSRSEMNVSTLELGDSALYLCASSPRLAEPQETQYFGPGTRLLVL.

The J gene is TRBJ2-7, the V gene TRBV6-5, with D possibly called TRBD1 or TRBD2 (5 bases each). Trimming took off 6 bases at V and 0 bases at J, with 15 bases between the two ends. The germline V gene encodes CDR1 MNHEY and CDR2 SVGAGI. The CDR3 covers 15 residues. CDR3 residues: CASSPGTSYSYEQYF. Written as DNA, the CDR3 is TGTGCCAGCAGCCCCGGGACGTCGTACTCCTACGAGCAGTACTTC.

The chain's CDR3 is CASSQESQALNEKLFF. CDR3 nucleotides: TGCGCCAGCAGCCAAGAGAGTCAGGCGTTGAATGAAAAACTGTTTTTT. The J gene is TRBJ1-4, the V gene TRBV4-1; D remains ambiguous. V lost 0 bases and J 5 bases, leaving 13 bases between the germline ends. Germline loops: CDR1 MGHRA, CDR2 YSYEKL. This CDR3 spans 16 amino acids.

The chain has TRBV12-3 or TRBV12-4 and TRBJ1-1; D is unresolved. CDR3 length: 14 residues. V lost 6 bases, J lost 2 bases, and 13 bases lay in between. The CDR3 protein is CASSSDSINTEAFF. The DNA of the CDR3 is TGTGCCAGCAGCTCTGACTCAATCAACACTGAAGCTTTCTTT.